This T cell receptor (beta chain) was sequenced in a study of cytomegalovirus exposure and HLA in healthy donors. Whole-study findings and limits: Presence/absence comparisons presumed near-even sequencing depth among donors. In a later analysis, TCR beta V- and J-gene trimming was associated with a missense DCLRE1C variant.

Of note for this clone: Its target is unknown.

PCR used 60 Vbeta primers and 13 Jbeta primers. How the authors handled the data: Unique TCR beta chains totaled roughly 79 million in a later count, with around 12 million of them shared. Clones were sequenced by immunoSEQ multiplex PCR, and TCRdb holds only the in-frame ones, with some missing. V and J calls and clone size are those listed in that table; D and trimming were worked out from the DNA. With 80,000 to 95,000 clones in the sample, the ten largest clones hold 15%. Sequencing input: PBMCs. This clonotype originated in a man aged 45-60 years in good health and CMV-seropositive.

The CDR3 DNA reads TGTGCCAGCAGTGGACAGGTCCGGGATCAGCCCCAGCATTTT. Amino acids: CASSGQVRDQPQHF. V gene TRBV2 combines with J gene TRBJ1-5; a weak D match, TRBD1 (6 bases). With 4 bases removed from V and 5 bases from J, the gap between germline ends came to 12 bases. The CDR3 is 14 residues long. From germline, CDR1 is SNHLY and CDR2 FYNNEI.